This record covers a single T cell receptor (beta chain). Antigen unknown. One end of the junction does not line up with germline, which may come from a read error. The sample originates from a study of T cell responses to AZD1222 COVID-19 vaccine. Study-level points and caveats: Females made up more of the donors, who were largely white British, and clonal diversity may have come out too low. Receipt of two AZD1222 doses was followed by a rise in Spike-specific TCR breadth and depth.

The CDR3 length is 16 residues. Germline assignment: CDR1 SSHAT and CDR2 FNYEAQ (reference sequence). Measured with immunoSEQ multiplex PCR; TCRdb has only the in-frame clones, and not every one. Among about 69,000 clones listed, approximately 87% were seen once. Both about-4-week and about-12-week second-dose recipients were combined. The TCR originated in an adult who received the AZD1222 COVID-19 vaccine. The chain is built from TRBV7-7 and TRBJ2-5; 13 nucleotides align to TRBD2. Source: peripheral blood, taken 28 days after the second AZD1222 dose. CDR3 sequence: CASSLRTSGGPETQYF. The CDR3 DNA sequence: TGTGCTAGCAGCTTACGGACTAGCGGGGGCCCAGAGACCCAGTACTTC.